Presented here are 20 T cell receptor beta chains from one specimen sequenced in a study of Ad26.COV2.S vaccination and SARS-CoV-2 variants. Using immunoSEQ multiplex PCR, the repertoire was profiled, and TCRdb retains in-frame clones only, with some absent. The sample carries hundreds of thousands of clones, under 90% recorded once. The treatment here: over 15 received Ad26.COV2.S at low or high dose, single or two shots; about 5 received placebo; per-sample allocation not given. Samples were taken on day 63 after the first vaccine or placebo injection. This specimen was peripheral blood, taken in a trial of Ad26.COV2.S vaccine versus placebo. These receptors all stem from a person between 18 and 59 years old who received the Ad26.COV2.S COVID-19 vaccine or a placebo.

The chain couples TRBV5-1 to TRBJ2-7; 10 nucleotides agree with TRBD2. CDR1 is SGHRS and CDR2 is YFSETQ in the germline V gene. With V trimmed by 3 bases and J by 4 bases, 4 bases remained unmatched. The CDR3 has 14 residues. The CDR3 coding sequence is TGCGCCAGCAGCTCTAGCGGGGGAAAATACGAGCAGTACTTC. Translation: CASSSSGGKYEQYF.

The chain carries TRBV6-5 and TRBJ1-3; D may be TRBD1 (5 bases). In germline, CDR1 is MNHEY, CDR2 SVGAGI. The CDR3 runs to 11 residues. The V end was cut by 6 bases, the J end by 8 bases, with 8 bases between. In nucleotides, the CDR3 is TGTGCCAGCAGGCGGGGACACACCATATATTTT. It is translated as CASRRGHTIYF.

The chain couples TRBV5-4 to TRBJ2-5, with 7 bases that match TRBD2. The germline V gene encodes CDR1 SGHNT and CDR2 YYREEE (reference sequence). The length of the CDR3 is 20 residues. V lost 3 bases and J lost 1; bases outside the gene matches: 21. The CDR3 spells CASSSLFSRGGASGQETQYF. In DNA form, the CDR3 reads TGTGCCAGCAGCTCTCTCTTTTCCCGGGGAGGGGCCTCAGGCCAAGAGACCCAGTACTTC. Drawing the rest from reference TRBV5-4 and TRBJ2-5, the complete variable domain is ETGVTQSPTHLIKTRGQQVTLRCSSQSGHNTVSWYQQALGQGPQFIFQYYREEENGRGNFPPRFSGLQFPNYSSELNVNALELDDSALYLCASSSLFSRGGASGQETQYFGPGTRLLVL.

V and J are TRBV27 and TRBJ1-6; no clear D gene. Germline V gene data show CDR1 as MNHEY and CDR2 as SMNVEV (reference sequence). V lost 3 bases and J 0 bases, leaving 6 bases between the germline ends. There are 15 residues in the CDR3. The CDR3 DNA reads TGTGCCAGCAGTTTCCGTCCCTCCTATAATTCACCCCTCCACTTT. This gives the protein CASSFRPSYNSPLHF.

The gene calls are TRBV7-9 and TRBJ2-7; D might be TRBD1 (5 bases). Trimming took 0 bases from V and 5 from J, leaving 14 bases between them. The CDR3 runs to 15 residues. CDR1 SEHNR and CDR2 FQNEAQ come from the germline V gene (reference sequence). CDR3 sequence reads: CASSLATGGKNEQYF. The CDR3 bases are TGTGCCAGCAGCTTAGCTACAGGTGGTAAAAACGAGCAGTACTTC.

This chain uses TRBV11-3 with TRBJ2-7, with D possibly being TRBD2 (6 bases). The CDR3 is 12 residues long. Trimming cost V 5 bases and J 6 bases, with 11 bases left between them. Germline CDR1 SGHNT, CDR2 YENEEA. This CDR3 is CASSPLGGEQYF. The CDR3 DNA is TGTGCCAGCAGCCCCCTGGGGGGCGAGCAGTACTTC.

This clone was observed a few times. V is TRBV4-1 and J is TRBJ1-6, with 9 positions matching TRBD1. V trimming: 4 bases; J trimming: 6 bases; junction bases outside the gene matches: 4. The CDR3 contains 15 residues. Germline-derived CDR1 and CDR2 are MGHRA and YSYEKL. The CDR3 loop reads CASSPGQGSNSPLHF. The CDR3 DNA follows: TGCGCCAGCAGCCCGGGACAGGGTAGTAATTCACCCCTCCACTTT.

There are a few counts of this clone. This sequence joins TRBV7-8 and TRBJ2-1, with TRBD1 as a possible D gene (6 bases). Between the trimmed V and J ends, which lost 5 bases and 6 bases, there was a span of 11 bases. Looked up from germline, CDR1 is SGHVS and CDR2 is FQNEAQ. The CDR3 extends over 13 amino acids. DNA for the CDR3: TGTGCCAGCAGCCGGTACAGGGTCAATGAGCAGTTCTTC. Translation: CASSRYRVNEQFF.

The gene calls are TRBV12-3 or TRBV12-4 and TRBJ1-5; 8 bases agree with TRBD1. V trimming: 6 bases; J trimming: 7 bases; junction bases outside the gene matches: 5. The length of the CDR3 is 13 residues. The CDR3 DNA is TGTGCCAGCAGCCAGGACAGGGAACAGCCCCAGCATTTT. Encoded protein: CASSQDREQPQHF.

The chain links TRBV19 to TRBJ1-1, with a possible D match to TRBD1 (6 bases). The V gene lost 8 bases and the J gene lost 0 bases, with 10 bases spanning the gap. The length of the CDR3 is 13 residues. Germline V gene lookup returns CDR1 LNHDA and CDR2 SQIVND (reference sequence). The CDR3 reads CASGQQVNTEAFF. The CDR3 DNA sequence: TGTGCCAGTGGACAGCAAGTGAACACTGAAGCTTTCTTT. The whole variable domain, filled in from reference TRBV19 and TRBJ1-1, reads DGGITQSPKYLFRKEGQNVTLSCEQNLNHDAMYWYRQDPGQGLRLIYYSQIVNDFQKGDIAEGYSVSREKKESFPLTVTSAQKNPTAFYLCASGQQVNTEAFFGQGTRLTVV.

CDR3 in DNA: TGTGCCAGCAGTGTAGGGGGGGTCGGGGAGCTGTTTTTT. It is translated as CASSVGGVGELFF. The chain has TRBV27 and TRBJ2-2, with D perhaps TRBD2 (7 bases). V was cut by 5 bases and J by 7 bases, with 11 bases left in between. The CDR3 is 13 residues long. Germline CDR1 MNHEY, CDR2 SMNVEV (reference sequence).

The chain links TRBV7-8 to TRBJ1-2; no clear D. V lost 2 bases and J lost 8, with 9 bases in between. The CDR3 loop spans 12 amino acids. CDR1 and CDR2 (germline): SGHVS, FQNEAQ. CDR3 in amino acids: CASSLKRMGYTF. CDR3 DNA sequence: TGTGCCAGCAGCTTAAAACGGATGGGCTACACCTTC.

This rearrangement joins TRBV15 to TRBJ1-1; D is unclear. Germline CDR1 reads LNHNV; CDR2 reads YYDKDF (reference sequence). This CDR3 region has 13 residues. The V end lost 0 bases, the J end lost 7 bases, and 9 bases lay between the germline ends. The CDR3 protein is CATSRDSRGEAFF. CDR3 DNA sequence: TGTGCCACCAGCAGAGATTCCCGGGGTGAAGCTTTCTTT. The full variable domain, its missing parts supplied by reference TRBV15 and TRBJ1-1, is DAMVIQNPRYQVTQFGKPVTLSCSQTLNHNVMYWYQQKSSQAPKLLFHYYDKDFNNEADTPDNFQSRRPNTSFCFLDIRSPGLGDTAMYLCATSRDSRGEAFFGQGTRLTVV.

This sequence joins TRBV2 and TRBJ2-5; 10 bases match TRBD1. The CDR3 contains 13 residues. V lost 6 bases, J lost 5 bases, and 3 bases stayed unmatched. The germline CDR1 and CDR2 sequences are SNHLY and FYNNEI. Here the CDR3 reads CASSEGQGETQYF. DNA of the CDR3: TGTGCCAGCAGCGAGGGACAGGGGGAGACCCAGTACTTC.

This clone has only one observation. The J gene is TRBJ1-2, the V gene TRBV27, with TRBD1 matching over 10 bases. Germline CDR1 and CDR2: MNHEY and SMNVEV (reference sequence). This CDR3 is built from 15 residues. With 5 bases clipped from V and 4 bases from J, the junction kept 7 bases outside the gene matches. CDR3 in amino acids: CASSRTGGSPYGYTF. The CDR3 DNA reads TGTGCCAGCAGTCGGACAGGGGGGTCCCCCTATGGCTACACCTTC.

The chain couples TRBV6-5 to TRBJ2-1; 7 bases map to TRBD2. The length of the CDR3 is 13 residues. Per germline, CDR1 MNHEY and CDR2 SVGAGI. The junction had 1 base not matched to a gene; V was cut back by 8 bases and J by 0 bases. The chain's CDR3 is CASAGDSYNEQFF. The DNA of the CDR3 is TGTGCCAGCGCGGGGGACTCCTACAATGAGCAGTTCTTC.

The CDR3, as DNA: TGTGCCAGCAGTTTACGACAGGGAATGGGCCGAAGTTACTATGGCTACACCTTC. Translating it yields CASSLRQGMGRSYYGYTF. The chain recombines TRBV27 with TRBJ1-2, with TRBD1 matching 7 bases. The CDR3 loop spans 18 amino acids. In germline, CDR1 is MNHEY, CDR2 SMNVEV (reference sequence). The J segment lost 3 bases and the V segment lost 2 bases, leaving 15 bases of the junction unmatched.

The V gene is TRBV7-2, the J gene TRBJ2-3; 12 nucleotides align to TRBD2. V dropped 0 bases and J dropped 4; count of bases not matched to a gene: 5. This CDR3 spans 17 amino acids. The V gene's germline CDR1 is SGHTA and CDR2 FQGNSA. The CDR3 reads CASSLALLAGGPDTQYF. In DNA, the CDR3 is TGTGCCAGCAGCTTAGCGCTGCTAGCGGGGGGGCCAGATACGCAGTATTTT.

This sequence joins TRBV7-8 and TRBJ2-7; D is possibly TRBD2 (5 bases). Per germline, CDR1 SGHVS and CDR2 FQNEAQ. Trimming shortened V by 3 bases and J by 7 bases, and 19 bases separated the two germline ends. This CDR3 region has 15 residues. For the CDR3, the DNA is TGTGCCAGCAGCTTTTTACGGGATCGAACTGGGGAGCAGTACTTC. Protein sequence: CASSFLRDRTGEQYF.

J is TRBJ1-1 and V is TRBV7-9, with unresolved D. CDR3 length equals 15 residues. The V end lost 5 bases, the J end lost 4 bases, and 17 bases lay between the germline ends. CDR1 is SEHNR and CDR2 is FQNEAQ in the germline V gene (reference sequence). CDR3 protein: CASSPRPSSPTEAFF. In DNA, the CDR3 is TGTGCCAGCAGCCCCAGGCCATCTTCCCCCACTGAAGCTTTCTTT. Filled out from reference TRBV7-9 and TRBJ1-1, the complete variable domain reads DTGVSQNPRHKITKRGQNVTFRCDPISEHNRLYWYRQTLGQGPEFLTYFQNEAQLEKSRLLSDRFSAERPKGSFSTLEIQRTEQGDSAMYLCASSPRPSSPTEAFFGQGTRLTVV.